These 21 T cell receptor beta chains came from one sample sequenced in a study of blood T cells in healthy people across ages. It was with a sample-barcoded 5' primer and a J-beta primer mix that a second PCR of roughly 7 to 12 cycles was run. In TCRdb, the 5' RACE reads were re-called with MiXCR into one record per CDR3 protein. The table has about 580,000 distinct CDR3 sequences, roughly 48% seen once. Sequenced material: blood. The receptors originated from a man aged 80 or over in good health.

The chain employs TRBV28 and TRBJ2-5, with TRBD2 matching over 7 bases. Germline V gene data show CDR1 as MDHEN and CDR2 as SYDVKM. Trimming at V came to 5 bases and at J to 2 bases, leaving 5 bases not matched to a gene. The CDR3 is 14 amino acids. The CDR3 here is CASSERDRQETQYF. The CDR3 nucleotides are TGTGCCAGCAGTGAGCGGGATCGTCAAGAGACCCAGTACTTC.

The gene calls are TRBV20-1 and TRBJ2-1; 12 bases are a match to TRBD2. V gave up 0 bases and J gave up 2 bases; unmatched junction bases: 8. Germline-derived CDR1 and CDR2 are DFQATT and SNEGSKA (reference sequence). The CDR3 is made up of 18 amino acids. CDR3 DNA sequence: TGCAGTGCTAGAGATAGTCTAGCGGGAGGGGGTACCTACAATGAGCAGTTCTTC. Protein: CSARDSLAGGGTYNEQFF.

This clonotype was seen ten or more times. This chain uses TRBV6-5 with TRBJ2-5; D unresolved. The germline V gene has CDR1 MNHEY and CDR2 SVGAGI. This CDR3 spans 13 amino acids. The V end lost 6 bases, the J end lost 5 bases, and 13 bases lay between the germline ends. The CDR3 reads CASRDPLWETQYF. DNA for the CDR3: TGTGCCAGCAGAGATCCACTCTGGGAGACCCAGTACTTC.

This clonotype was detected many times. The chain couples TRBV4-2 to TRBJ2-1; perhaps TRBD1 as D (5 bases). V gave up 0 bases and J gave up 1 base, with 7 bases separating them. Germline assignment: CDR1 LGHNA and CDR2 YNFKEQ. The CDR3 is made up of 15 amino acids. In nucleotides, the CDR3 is TGTGCCAGCAGCCAAGAAGGGGTTTCCTACAATGAGCAGTTCTTC. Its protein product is CASSQEGVSYNEQFF.

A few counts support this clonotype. In DNA, the CDR3 is TGCGCCAGCAGCTATAGCCTGAGGGGTGAGCAGTTCTTC. Translated: CASSYSLRGEQFF. This chain uses TRBV5-1 with TRBJ2-1; either TRBD1 or TRBD2 may fit D (5 bases each). V lost 3 bases, J lost 9 bases, and 13 bases lay in between. Germline V gene data show CDR1 as SGHRS and CDR2 as YFSETQ. There are 13 residues in the CDR3.

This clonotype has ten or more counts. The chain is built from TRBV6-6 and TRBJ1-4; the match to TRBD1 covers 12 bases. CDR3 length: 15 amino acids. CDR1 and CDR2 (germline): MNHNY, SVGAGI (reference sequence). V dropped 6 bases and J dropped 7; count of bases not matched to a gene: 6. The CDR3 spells CASRGDRGQGEKLFF. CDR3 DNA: TGTGCCAGCAGGGGGGACAGGGGGCAGGGTGAAAAACTGTTTTTT.

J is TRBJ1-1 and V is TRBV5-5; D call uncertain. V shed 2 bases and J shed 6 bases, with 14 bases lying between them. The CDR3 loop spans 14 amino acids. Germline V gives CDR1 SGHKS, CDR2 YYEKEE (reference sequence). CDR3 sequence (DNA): TGTGCCAGCAGCTTCCAAGCCCAACGAGCTGAAGCTTTCTTT. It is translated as CASSFQAQRAEAFF.

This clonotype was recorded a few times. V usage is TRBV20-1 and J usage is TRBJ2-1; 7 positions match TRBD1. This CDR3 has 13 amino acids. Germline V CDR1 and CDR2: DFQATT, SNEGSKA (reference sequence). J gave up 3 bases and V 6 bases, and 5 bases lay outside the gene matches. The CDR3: CSAVRDSYNEQFF. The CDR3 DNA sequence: TGCAGTGCGGTCCGGGACAGCTACAATGAGCAGTTCTTC.

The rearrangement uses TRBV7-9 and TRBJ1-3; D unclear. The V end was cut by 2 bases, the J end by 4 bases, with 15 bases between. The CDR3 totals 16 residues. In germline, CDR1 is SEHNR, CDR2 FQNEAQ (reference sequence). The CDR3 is CASSLPEARRGNTIYF. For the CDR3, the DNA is TGTGCCAGCAGCTTACCCGAGGCCCGGCGCGGAAACACCATATATTTT.

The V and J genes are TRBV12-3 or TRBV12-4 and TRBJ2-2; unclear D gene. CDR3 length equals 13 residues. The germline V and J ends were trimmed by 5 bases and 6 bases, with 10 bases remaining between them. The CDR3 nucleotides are TGTGCCAGCAGTCCTTACAGTGCCGGGGAGCTGTTTTTT. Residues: CASSPYSAGELFF.

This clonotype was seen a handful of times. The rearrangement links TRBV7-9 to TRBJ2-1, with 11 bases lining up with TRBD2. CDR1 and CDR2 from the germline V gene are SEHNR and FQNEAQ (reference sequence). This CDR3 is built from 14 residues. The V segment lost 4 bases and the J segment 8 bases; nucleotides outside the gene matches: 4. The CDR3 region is CASSYSGGVDEQFF. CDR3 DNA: TGTGCCAGCAGCTATAGCGGGGGGGTCGATGAGCAGTTCTTC.

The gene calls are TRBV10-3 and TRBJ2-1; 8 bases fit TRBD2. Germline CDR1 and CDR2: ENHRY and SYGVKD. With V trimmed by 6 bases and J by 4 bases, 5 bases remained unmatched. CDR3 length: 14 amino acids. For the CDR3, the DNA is TGTGCCATCAGGGCGGGAGGCTCTTACAATGAGCAGTTCTTC. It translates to CAIRAGGSYNEQFF.

This CDR3 reads CASTIRTGELFF. The DNA of the CDR3 is TGTGCCAGCACCATCAGGACCGGGGAGCTGTTTTTT. The gene calls are TRBV6-2 or TRBV6-3 and TRBJ2-2; D unclear. V gave up 7 bases and J gave up 5 bases, with 8 bases separating them. The length of the CDR3 is 12 residues. The germline gives CDR1 MNHEY, CDR2 SVGEGT.

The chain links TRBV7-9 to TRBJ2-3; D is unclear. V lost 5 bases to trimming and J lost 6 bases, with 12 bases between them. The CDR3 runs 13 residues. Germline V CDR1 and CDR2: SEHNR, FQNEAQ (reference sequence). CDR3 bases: TGTGCCAGCAGCGCCTCTATGAGGGATACGCAGTATTTT. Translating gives CASSASMRDTQYF. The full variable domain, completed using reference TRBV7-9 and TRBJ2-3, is DTGVSQNPRHKITKRGQNVTFRCDPISEHNRLYWYRQTLGQGPEFLTYFQNEAQLEKSRLLSDRFSAERPKGSFSTLEIQRTEQGDSAMYLCASSASMRDTQYFGPGTRLTVL.

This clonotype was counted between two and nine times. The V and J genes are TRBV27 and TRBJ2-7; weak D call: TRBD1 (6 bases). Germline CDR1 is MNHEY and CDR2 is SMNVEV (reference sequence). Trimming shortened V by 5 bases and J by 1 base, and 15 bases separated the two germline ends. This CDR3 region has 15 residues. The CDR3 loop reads CASSPRQASSYEQYF. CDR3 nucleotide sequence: TGTGCCAGCAGTCCCAGACAGGCTTCATCCTACGAGCAGTACTTC.

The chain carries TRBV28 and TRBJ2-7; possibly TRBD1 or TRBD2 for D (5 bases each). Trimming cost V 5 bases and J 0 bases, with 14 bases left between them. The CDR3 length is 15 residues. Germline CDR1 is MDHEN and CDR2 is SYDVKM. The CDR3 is CASSKWGRSSYEQYF. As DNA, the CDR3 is TGTGCCAGCAGTAAATGGGGACGAAGCTCCTACGAGCAGTACTTC.

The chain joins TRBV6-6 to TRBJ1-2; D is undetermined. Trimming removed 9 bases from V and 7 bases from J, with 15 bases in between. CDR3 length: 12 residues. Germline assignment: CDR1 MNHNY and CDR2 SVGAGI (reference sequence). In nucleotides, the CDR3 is TGTGCCAGTGCGAATAGCGATTTTGGCTACACCTTC. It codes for CASANSDFGYTF.

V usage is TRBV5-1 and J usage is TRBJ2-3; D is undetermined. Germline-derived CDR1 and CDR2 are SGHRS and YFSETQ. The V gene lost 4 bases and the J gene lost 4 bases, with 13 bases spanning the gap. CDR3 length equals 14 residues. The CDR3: CASSVPGESDTQYF. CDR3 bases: TGCGCCAGCAGCGTACCAGGAGAGTCAGATACGCAGTATTTT.

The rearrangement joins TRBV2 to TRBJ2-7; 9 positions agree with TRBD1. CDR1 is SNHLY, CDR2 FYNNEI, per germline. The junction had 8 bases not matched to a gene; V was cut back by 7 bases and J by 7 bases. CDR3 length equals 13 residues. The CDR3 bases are TGTGCCAGCACTCCACAGGGGGCTGGTGAGCAGTACTTC. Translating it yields CASTPQGAGEQYF.

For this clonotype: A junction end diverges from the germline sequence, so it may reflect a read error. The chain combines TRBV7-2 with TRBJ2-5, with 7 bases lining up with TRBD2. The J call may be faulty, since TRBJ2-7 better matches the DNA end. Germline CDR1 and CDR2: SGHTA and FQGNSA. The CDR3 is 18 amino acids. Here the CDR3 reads CACSLRLRGGGSIYEQYF. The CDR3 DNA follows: TGTGCCTGCAGCTTAAGGCTACGGGGCGGGGGATCGATATACGAGCAGTACTTC.

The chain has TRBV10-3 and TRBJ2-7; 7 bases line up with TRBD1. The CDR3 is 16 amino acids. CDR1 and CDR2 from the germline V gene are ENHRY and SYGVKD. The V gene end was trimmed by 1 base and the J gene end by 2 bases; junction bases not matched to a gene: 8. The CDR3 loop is CAISEFTGDGPYEQYF. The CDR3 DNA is TGTGCCATCAGTGAGTTTACAGGGGATGGGCCCTACGAGCAGTACTTC.